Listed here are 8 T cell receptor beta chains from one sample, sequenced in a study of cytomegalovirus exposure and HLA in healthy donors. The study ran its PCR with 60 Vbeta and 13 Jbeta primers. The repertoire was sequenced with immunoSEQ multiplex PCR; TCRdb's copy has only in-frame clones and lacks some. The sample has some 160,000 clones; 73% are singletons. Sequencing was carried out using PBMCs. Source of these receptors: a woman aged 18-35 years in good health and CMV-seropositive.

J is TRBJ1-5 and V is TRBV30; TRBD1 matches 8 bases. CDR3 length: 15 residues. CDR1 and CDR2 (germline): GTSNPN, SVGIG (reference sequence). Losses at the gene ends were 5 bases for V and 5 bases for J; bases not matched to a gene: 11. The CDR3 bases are TGTGCCTGGGGACTTAAGACAGGGGTCCATCAGCCCCAGCATTTT. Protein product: CAWGLKTGVHQPQHF.

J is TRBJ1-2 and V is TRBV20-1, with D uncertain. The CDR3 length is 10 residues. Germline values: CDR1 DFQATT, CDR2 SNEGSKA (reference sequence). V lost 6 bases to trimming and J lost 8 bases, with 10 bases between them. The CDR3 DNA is TGCAGTGCCAATACCGGGGGCTACACCTTC. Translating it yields CSANTGGYTF.

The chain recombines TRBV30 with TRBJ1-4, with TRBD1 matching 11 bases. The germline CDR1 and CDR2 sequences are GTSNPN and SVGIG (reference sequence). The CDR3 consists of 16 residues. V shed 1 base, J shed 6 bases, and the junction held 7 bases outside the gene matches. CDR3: CAWSAGTGGFDEKLFF. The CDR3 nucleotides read TGTGCCTGGAGTGCGGGGACAGGGGGTTTTGATGAAAAACTGTTTTTT.

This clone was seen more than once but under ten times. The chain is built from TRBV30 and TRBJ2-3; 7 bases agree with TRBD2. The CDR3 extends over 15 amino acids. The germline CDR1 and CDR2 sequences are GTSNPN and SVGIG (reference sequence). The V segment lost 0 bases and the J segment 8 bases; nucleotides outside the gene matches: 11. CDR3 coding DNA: TGTGCCTGGAGTGTAACGGCTTCGGGGGGAACTACGCAGTATTTT. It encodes CAWSVTASGGTTQYF.

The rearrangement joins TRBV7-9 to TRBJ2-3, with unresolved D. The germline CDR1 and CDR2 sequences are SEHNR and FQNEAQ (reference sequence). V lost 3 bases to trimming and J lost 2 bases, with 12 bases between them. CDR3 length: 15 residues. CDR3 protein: CASSLVGLITDTQYF. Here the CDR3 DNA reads TGTGCCAGCAGCTTGGTCGGTCTGATCACAGATACGCAGTATTTT.

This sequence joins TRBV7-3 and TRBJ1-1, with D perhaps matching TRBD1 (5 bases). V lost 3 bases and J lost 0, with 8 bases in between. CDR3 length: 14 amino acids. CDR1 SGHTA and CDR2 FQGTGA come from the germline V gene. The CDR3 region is CASSLRQMNTEAFF. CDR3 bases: TGTGCCAGCAGCTTGCGACAGATGAACACTGAAGCTTTCTTT.

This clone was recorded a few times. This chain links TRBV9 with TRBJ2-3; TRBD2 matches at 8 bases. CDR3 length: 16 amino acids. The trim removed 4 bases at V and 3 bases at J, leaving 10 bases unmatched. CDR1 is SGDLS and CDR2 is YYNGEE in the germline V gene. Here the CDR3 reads CASSLSNGGGTDTQYF. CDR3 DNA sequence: TGTGCCAGCAGCCTATCAAACGGGGGGGGGACAGATACGCAGTATTTT.

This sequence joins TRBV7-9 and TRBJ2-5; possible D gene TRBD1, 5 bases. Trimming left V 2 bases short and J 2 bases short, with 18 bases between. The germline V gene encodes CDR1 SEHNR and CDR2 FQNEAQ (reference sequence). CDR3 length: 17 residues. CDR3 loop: CASSLTGAPAAQETQYF. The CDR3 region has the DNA TGTGCCAGCAGCTTAACAGGAGCTCCGGCGGCGCAAGAGACCCAGTACTTC.